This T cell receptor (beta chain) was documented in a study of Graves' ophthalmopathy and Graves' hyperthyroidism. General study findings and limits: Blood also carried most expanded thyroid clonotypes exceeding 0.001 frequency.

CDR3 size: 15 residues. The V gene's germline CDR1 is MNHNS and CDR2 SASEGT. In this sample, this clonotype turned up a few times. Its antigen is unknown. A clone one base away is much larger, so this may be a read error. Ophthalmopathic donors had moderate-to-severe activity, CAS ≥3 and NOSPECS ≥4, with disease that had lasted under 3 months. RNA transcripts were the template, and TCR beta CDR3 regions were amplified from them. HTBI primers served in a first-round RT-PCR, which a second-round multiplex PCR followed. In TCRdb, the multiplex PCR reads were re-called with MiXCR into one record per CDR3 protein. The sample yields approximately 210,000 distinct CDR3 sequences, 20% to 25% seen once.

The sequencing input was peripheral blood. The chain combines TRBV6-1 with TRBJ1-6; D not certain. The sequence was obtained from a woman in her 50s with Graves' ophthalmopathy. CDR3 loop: CASSELVTTNSSLHF. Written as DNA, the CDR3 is TGTGCCAGCAGTGAACTGGTGACGACTAATTCATCCCTCCACTTT.